There are a few counts of the clone carrying this T cell receptor beta chain. The antigen is undetermined. The data were taken from a study of blood T cells in healthy people across ages. The germline V gene encodes CDR1 SGHTA and CDR2 FQGNSA. The CDR3 is 16 residues long. Trimming shortened V by 5 bases and J by 6 bases, and 23 bases separated the two germline ends. Together with a sample-barcoded 5' primer, a J-beta primer mix was included in a second PCR lasting roughly 6 to 12 cycles. MiXCR, run by TCRdb on the 5' RACE reads, gives a single entry per CDR3 protein. The table shows 800,000 or so distinct CDR3 sequences, with 62% occurring only once. The study, taken as a whole, reports: Diversity figures derived from one million T cells were judged to underestimate the true value.

The source of this sequence is a man aged 25 to 40 in good health. The sequenced sample consisted of blood. This sequence joins TRBV7-2 and TRBJ2-7; possibly TRBD2 for D (6 bases). The CDR3 DNA sequence: TGTGCCAGCAGCAAAATGACCGGGACTCCCCAGTCCGAGCAGTACTTC. This gives the protein CASSKMTGTPQSEQYF.